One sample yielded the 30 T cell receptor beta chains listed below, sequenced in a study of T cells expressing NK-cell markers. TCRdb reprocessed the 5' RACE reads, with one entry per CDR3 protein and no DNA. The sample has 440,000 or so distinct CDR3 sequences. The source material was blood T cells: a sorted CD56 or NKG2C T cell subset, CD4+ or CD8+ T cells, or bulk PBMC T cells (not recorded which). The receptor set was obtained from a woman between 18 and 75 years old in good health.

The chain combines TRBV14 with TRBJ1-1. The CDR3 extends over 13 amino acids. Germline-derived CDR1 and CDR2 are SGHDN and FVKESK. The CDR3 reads CASSQDRHTEAFF.

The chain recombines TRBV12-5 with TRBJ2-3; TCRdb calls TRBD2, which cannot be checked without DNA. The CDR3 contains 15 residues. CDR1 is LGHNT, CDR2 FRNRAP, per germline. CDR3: CASGSIADPVDTQYF.

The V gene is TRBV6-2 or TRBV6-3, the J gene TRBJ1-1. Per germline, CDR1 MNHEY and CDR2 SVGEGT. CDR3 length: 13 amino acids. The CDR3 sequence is CASSYNAYTEAFF.

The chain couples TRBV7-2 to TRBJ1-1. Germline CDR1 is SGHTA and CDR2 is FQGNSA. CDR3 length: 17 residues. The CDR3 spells CASSTKWGGVGDTEAFF.

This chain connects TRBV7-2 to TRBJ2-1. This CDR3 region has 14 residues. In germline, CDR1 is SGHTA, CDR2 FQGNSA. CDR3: CASSLAGRYNEQFF.

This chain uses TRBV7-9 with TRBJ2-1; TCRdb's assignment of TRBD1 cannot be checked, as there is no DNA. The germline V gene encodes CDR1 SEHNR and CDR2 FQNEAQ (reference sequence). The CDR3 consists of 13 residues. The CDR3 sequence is CASSEGGNNEQFF. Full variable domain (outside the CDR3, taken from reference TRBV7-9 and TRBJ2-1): DTGVSQNPRHKITKRGQNVTFRCDPISEHNRLYWYRQTLGQGPEFLTYFQNEAQLEKSRLLSDRFSAERPKGSFSTLEIQRTEQGDSAMYLCASSEGGNNEQFFGPGTRLTVL.

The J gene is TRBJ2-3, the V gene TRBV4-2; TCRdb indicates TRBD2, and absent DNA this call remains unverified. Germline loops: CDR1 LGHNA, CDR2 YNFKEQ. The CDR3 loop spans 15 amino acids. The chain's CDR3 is CASSQGGGEADTQYF.

The CDR3 here is CASSPGWTVDTGELFF. The V and J genes are TRBV7-3 and TRBJ2-2; the D call of TRBD1 rests on TCRdb alone, since no DNA is present to check it. The CDR3 length is 16 residues. In germline, CDR1 is SGHTA, CDR2 FQGTGA.

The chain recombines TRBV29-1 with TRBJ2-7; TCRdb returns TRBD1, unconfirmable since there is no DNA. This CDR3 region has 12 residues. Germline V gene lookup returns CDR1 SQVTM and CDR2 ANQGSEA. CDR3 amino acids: CSVPGRGYEQYF.

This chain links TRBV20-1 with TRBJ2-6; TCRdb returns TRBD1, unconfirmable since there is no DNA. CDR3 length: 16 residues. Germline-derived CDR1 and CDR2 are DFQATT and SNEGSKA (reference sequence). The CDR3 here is CSASGGGLSGANVLTF.

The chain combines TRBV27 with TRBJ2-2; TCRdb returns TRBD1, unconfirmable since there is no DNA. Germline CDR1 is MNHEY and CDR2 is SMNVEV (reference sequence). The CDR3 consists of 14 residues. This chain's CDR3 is CASSRDRPTGELFF.

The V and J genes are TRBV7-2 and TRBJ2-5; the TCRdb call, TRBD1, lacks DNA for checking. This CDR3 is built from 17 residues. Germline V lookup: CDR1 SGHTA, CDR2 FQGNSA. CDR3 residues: CASSLRTGGAKGETQYF.

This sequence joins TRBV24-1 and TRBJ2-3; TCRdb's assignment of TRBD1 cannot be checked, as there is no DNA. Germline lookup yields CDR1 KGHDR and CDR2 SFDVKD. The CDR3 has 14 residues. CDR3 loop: CATLPGTSTDTQYF.

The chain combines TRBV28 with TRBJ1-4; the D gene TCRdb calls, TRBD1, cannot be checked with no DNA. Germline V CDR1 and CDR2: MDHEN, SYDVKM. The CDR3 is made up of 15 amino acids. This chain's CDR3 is CASSLTGTGGRKLFF.

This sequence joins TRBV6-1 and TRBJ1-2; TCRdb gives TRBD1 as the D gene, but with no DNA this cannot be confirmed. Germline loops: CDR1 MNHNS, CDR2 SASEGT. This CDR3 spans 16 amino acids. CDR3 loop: CASTYRGGQGNYGYTF.

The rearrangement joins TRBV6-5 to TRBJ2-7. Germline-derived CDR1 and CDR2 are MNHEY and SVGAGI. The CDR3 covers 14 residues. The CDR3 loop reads CASSYSTVPGEQYF.

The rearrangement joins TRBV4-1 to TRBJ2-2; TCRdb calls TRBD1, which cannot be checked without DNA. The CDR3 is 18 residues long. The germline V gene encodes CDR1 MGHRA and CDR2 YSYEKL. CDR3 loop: CASSQRGGQGARAGELFF.

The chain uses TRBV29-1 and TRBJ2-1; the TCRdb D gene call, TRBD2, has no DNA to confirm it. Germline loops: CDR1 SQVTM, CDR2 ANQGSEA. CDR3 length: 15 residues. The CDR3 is CSASRGSGTYNEQFF.

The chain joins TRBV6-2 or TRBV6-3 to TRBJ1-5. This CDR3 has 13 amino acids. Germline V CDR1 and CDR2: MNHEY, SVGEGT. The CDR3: CASSYRGGQPQHF.

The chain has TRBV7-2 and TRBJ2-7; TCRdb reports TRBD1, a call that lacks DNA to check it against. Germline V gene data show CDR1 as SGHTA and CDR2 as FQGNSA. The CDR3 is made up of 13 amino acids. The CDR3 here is CASSQDRAYEQYF.

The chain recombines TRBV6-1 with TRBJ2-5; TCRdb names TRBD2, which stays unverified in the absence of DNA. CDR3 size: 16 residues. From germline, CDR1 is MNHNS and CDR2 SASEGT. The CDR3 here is CASTPRGGSYQETQYF.

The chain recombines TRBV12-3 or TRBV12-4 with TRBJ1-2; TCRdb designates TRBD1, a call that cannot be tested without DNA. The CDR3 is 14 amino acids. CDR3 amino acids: CASRGQGAWDGYTF.

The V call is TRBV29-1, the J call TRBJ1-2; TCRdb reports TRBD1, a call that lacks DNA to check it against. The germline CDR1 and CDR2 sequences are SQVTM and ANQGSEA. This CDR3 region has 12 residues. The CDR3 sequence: CSVEPHRGGYTF.

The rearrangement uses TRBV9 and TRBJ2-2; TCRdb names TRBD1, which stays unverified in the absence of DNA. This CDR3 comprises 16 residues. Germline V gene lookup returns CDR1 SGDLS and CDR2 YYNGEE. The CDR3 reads CASSVAGRGSRGELFF.

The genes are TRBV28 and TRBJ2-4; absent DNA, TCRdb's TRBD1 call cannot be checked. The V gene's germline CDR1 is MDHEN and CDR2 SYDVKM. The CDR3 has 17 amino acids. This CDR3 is CASSRYHGQGSQNIQYF. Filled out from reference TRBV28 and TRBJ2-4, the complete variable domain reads DVKVTQSSRYLVKRTGEKVFLECVQDMDHENMFWYRQDPGLGLRLIYFSYDVKMKEKGDIPEGYSVSREKKERFSLILESASTNQTSMYLCASSRYHGQGSQNIQYFGAGTRLSVL.

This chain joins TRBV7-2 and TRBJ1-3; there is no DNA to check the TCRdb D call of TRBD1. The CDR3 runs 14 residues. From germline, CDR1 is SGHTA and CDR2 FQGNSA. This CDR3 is CASSPDSARNTIYF.

The CDR3 region is CASSIPRIQETQYF. The chain joins TRBV19 to TRBJ2-5. CDR1 is LNHDA and CDR2 is SQIVND in the germline V gene (reference sequence). The CDR3 has 14 amino acids.

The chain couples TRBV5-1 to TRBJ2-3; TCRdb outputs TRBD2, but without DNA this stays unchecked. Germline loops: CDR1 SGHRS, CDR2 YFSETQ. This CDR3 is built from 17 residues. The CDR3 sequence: CASSPRGTSGSTDTQYF.

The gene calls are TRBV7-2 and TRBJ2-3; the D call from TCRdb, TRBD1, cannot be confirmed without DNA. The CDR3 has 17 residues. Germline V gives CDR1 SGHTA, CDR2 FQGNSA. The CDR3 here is CASSLRTGRGRTDTQYF.

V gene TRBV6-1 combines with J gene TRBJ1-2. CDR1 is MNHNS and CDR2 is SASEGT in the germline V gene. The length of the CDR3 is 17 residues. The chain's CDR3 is CASSPNQLAVPNYGYTF.